The 20 T cell receptor beta chains listed next were all sequenced from one sample in a study of cytotoxic CD8 clonotypes in ibrutinib-treated CLL. Profiling relied on immunoSEQ multiplex PCR, and the TCRdb table lists in-frame clones only, not all of them. The sample lists about 85,000 clones, 79% occurring once. The material sequenced was PBMCs, taken after 12 months of ibrutinib treatment. The source of these receptors is a human donor with chronic lymphocytic leukemia.

CDR3 sequence: CASSYEGGRVLYEQYF. As DNA, the CDR3 is TGTGCCAGCAGTTACGAGGGGGGTAGGGTGTTGTACGAGCAGTACTTC. The chain carries TRBV6-5 and TRBJ2-7; D possibly uses TRBD1 or TRBD2 (6 bases each). CDR1 and CDR2 from the germline V gene are MNHEY and SVGAGI. Trimming removed 2 bases from V and 4 bases from J, with 18 bases in between. The CDR3 consists of 16 residues.

The chain has TRBV13 and TRBJ2-3; D may be TRBD1 (5 bases). V lost 3 bases to trimming and J lost 0 bases, with 10 bases between them. The V gene's germline CDR1 is PRHDT and CDR2 FYEKMQ (reference sequence). The CDR3 spans 15 residues. CDR3 protein: CASSLGPASTDTQYF. The CDR3 DNA is TGTGCCAGCAGCTTGGGGCCGGCTAGCACAGATACGCAGTATTTT.

This clone was observed a handful of times. The V gene is TRBV5-1, the J gene TRBJ2-7; D remains ambiguous. CDR3 size: 16 residues. Germline CDR1 is SGHRS and CDR2 is YFSETQ. Between the trimmed V and J ends, which lost 3 bases and 2 bases, there was a span of 18 bases. CDR3 sequence: CASSSSLTTSPYEQYF. The DNA of the CDR3 is TGCGCCAGCAGCTCCTCCCTCACTACCTCCCCCTACGAGCAGTACTTC.

This chain connects TRBV6-1 to TRBJ1-5; a possible D gene is TRBD1 (5 bases). The CDR3 loop spans 13 amino acids. CDR1 is MNHNS and CDR2 is SASEGT in the germline V gene. V lost 6 bases to trimming and J lost 6 bases, with 12 bases between them. CDR3 protein: CASSEPGGQPQHF. CDR3 coding DNA: TGTGCCAGCAGCGAACCGGGGGGTCAGCCCCAGCATTTT.

The rearrangement joins TRBV6-5 to TRBJ1-2; tentative D call: TRBD1 (5 bases). V lost 6 bases to trimming and J lost 8 bases, with 16 bases between them. This CDR3 contains 13 residues. CDR1 is MNHEY and CDR2 is SVGAGI in the germline V gene. DNA of the CDR3: TGTGCCAGCAGCCGGGGCCCCGAACGGGGCTACACCTTC. As protein: CASSRGPERGYTF.

V gene TRBV19 combines with J gene TRBJ2-4; D not certain. V was shortened by 5 bases and J by 1 base, with 15 bases between the two germline ends. Germline CDR1 LNHDA, CDR2 SQIVND (reference sequence). The CDR3 runs 16 residues. The DNA for the CDR3 is TGTGCCAGTAGTGCCCGTGGGGTGTTGGCCAAAAACATTCAGTACTTC. Amino acid sequence: CASSARGVLAKNIQYF.

The J gene is TRBJ2-5, the V gene TRBV2; D gene ambiguous. This CDR3 has 10 amino acids. The germline CDR1 and CDR2 sequences are SNHLY and FYNNEI. V dropped 6 bases and J dropped 2 bases, with 1 base sitting between them. The CDR3 nucleotides are TGTGCCAGCAGACAAGAGACCCAGTACTTC. It codes for CASRQETQYF.

This clone was observed at least ten times. The chain combines TRBV7-3 with TRBJ2-2, with D hard to call. The CDR3 contains 11 residues. V was trimmed by 5 bases and J by 8 bases, leaving 6 bases between them. Germline V CDR1 and CDR2: SGHTA, FQGTGA. In DNA form, the CDR3 reads TGTGCCAGCAGCCCTAGAGGGGAGCTGTTTTTT. Its protein is CASSPRGELFF.

The CDR3: CASSYPGDQETQYF. CDR3 bases: TGTGCCAGCAGTTACCCGGGGGACCAAGAGACCCAGTACTTC. This rearrangement joins TRBV6-5 to TRBJ2-5; possible D gene TRBD2, 6 bases. The CDR3 sequence is 14 residues long. The V gene lost 2 bases and the J gene lost 0 bases, with 7 bases spanning the gap. Germline-derived CDR1 and CDR2 are MNHEY and SVGAGI.

This chain uses TRBV18 with TRBJ2-1, with 7 positions matching TRBD2. This CDR3 is built from 16 residues. Germline V gene data show CDR1 as KGHSH and CDR2 as LQKENI. J was trimmed by 6 bases and V by 3 bases; bases with no gene match: 11. CDR3 in amino acids: CASSPPGTTPTNEQFF. The CDR3 DNA sequence: TGTGCCAGCTCACCCCCCGGGACTACCCCCACCAATGAGCAGTTCTTC. Looking up the rest from reference TRBV18 and TRBJ2-1 gives the full variable domain: NAGVMQNPRHLVRRRGQEARLRCSPMKGHSHVYWYRQLPEEGLKFMVYLQKENIIDESGMPKERFSAEFPKEGPSILRIQQVVRGDSAAYFCASSPPGTTPTNEQFFGPGTRLTVL.

This chain links TRBV9 with TRBJ2-5, with 11 bases that match TRBD1. The V gene's germline CDR1 is SGDLS and CDR2 YYNGEE. This CDR3 has 14 residues. J was trimmed by 7 bases and V by 1 base; bases with no gene match: 3. The CDR3: CASSVLGTGGTQYF. CDR3 DNA sequence: TGTGCCAGCAGCGTACTCGGGACAGGGGGGACCCAGTACTTC.

The chain combines TRBV7-2 with TRBJ2-1; no definite D call. Germline-derived CDR1 and CDR2 are SGHTA and FQGNSA. V lost 1 base, J lost 10 bases, and 17 bases lay in between. The CDR3 contains 15 residues. DNA for the CDR3: TGTGCCAGCAGCTTAGGGGCCGGACGAATGCGGGAGCAGTTCTTC. Protein sequence: CASSLGAGRMREQFF.

This clone was counted a few times. Relative to the germline gene, one junction end is altered; a read error may explain this. The chain is built from TRBV6-6 and TRBJ1-2; no reliable D call. This CDR3 spans 10 amino acids. Looked up from germline, CDR1 is MNHNY and CDR2 is SVGAGI (reference sequence). CDR3 nucleotide sequence: TGTGCCAGCAGTTACTCGATTTCGGCTTTC. This sequence encodes CASSYSISAF.

The chain joins TRBV19 to TRBJ1-5; TRBD1 aligns across 7 bases. Unmatched junction bases numbered 8, after V lost 8 bases and J lost 1 base. Germline CDR1 LNHDA, CDR2 SQIVND (reference sequence). This CDR3 spans 15 amino acids. The CDR3 sequence: CASRKQGPSNQPQHF. Here the CDR3 DNA reads TGTGCCAGTCGAAAACAGGGGCCGAGCAATCAGCCCCAGCATTTT.

This clone was picked up a small number of times. This sequence joins TRBV27 and TRBJ2-7, with 10 positions matching TRBD2. Per the germline V gene, CDR1 is MNHEY and CDR2 is SMNVEV (reference sequence). The ends lost 6 bases at V and 6 bases at J; junction bases unmatched: 8. The CDR3 consists of 14 residues. CDR3: CASRASGSGREQYF. The CDR3 nucleotides are TGTGCCAGCAGGGCTAGCGGGAGCGGTCGCGAGCAGTACTTC.

This clone has just one count. The chain joins TRBV6-6 to TRBJ1-4; 7 bases line up with TRBD1. J was trimmed by 8 bases and V by 6 bases; bases with no gene match: 15. Germline loops: CDR1 MNHNY, CDR2 SVGAGI (reference sequence). CDR3 length equals 16 residues. The CDR3 protein is CASRPRTGGQGEKLFF. The CDR3, as DNA: TGTGCCAGCAGACCCCGGACAGGCGGGCAGGGAGAAAAACTGTTTTTT.

This rearrangement joins TRBV28 to TRBJ1-2; D might be TRBD1 (6 bases). The germline gives CDR1 MDHEN, CDR2 SYDVKM. V was pared by 2 bases and J by 2 bases, with 21 bases between. The CDR3 loop spans 18 amino acids. The CDR3 protein is CASSLPQGRPGANYGYTF. CDR3 sequence (DNA): TGTGCCAGCAGTTTACCCCAGGGGCGGCCAGGGGCCAACTATGGCTACACCTTC.

This chain uses TRBV28 with TRBJ1-2; TRBD1 matches at 7 bases. This CDR3 comprises 14 residues. Germline V CDR1 and CDR2: MDHEN, SYDVKM. V lost 5 bases, J lost 8 bases, and 11 bases stayed unmatched. The CDR3 region is CASSLKIGGGGYTF. The CDR3 DNA reads as TGTGCCAGCAGTCTCAAGATAGGGGGCGGAGGCTACACCTTC.

This clone has a single count. The rearrangement uses TRBV5-1 and TRBJ2-5, with D perhaps matching TRBD2 (7 bases). V was trimmed by 4 bases and J by 9 bases, leaving 10 bases between them. The CDR3 covers 11 residues. The germline V gene has CDR1 SGHRS and CDR2 YFSETQ. CDR3 DNA sequence: TGCGCCAGCAGCCGAGGGGGGGCCCAGTACTTC. This gives the protein CASSRGGAQYF.

This clone showed up just once. The chain employs TRBV19 and TRBJ2-2; 9 bases map to TRBD2. The CDR3 contains 15 residues. CDR1 and CDR2 (germline): LNHDA, SQIVND (reference sequence). After removal of 7 bases from V and 7 bases from J, the junction contained 10 bases not matched to a gene. CDR3 coding DNA: TGTGCCAGTACCAGGGCTAGCGGGAATTACGGGGAGCTGTTTTTT. It codes for CASTRASGNYGELFF.